This passage covers 6 T cell receptor beta chains from one sample sequenced in a study of Graves' ophthalmopathy and Graves' hyperthyroidism. TCR beta CDR3 regions were amplified from RNA transcripts. HTBI primers were employed in first-round RT-PCR, then a second-round multiplex PCR followed. TCRdb ran MiXCR on the multiplex PCR reads and lists one entry per CDR3 protein. The table has approximately 1.2 million distinct CDR3 sequences, roughly two fifths seen once; the top ten hold over 8.5%. Specimen: peripheral blood or thyroid tissue (not recorded which). Every receptor here comes from an adult man with Graves' hyperthyroidism.

This clonotype was picked up a small number of times. The chain uses TRBV2 and TRBJ2-7, with D possibly TRBD1 on 6 matching bases. Germline CDR1 SNHLY, CDR2 FYNNEI. The CDR3 sequence is 10 residues long. V lost 4 bases and J lost 12, with 10 bases in between. CDR3 in DNA: TGTGCCAGCAGTGCCACAGGGTCGTACTTC. It specifies CASSATGSYF.

The chain has TRBV10-3 and TRBJ2-3; the D is unclear. The CDR3 loop spans 13 amino acids. Trimming removed 3 bases from V and 6 bases from J, with 10 bases in between. Germline loops: CDR1 ENHRY, CDR2 SYGVKD. CDR3 coding DNA: TGTGCCATCAGTGATCAGCCCCCTGATACGCAGTATTTT. Residues: CAISDQPPDTQYF.

In this sample, this clonotype turned up a few times. Here the CDR3 reads CASSLAPVQEEKLFF. The CDR3 DNA reads TGTGCCAGCAGCTTGGCTCCGGTTCAGGAGGAAAAACTGTTTTTT. This chain connects TRBV7-9 to TRBJ1-4; D gene uncertain. Germline values: CDR1 SEHNR, CDR2 FQNEAQ (reference sequence). Between the trimmed V and J ends, which lost 3 bases and 8 bases, there was a span of 16 bases. The CDR3 has 15 amino acids.

A word on this clonotype: Because the CDR3 is missing its conserved closing phenylalanine or tryptophan, this is likely a read error. J is TRBJ1-2 and V is TRBV5-6; D might be TRBD1 (5 bases). The CDR3 runs to 15 residues. From germline, CDR1 is SGHDT and CDR2 YYEEEE. Deletions cut 4 bases from V and 6 bases from J, with 19 bases between. CDR3 sequence (DNA): TGTGCCAGCAGCCAAGAGGGGAAGGGGTACAATGGCTACACCCTC. Translated: CASSQEGKGYNGYTL.

This chain uses TRBV20-1 with TRBJ1-1, with 7 bases aligning to TRBD1. J lost 5 bases, V lost 1 base, and 10 bases had no gene match. CDR1 is DFQATT, CDR2 SNEGSKA, per germline (reference sequence). This CDR3 comprises 15 residues. CDR3 loop: CSARGPPQGVTEAFF. CDR3 sequence (DNA): TGCAGTGCTAGAGGTCCTCCCCAGGGGGTAACTGAAGCTTTCTTT.

A note on this clonotype: One base away lies a much larger clone, so this may be a sequencing read error. The chain uses TRBV20-1 and TRBJ2-7, with TRBD1 matching over 7 bases. With V trimmed by 8 bases and J by 2 bases, 6 bases remained unmatched. The length of the CDR3 is 12 residues. In germline, CDR1 is DFQATT, CDR2 SNEGSKA (reference sequence). DNA for the CDR3: TGCAGTACTGACAGGGAACCCTACGAGCAGTACTTC. Its translation: CSTDREPYEQYF.